Listed here are 21 T cell receptor beta chains from one sample, sequenced in a study of shared clonotypes between healthy human individuals. Sequencing was performed with immunoSEQ multiplex PCR; in TCRdb, only in-frame clones are kept and a portion is missing. Of around 700,000 clones listed, about 74% are singletons. Source material: memory CD4+ T cells sorted from blood. Stated subset: CD45RA-negative fraction. The source of these receptors is a woman aged 25-40 years in good health.

The table lists this clone with a few counts. This rearrangement joins TRBV29-1 to TRBJ2-7; 8 bases are shared with TRBD1. The CDR3 is 14 amino acids. V dropped 4 bases and J dropped 5; count of bases not matched to a gene: 10. Germline assignment: CDR1 SQVTM and CDR2 ANQGSEA. CDR3 residues: CSVVPGQVPHEQYF. As DNA, the CDR3 is TGCAGCGTTGTTCCGGGACAGGTCCCACACGAGCAGTACTTC.

This clone was observed a few times. The J gene is TRBJ2-3, the V gene TRBV28; a weak D match, TRBD1 (8 bases). The V end was cut by 4 bases, the J end by 2 bases, with 16 bases between. There are 16 residues in the CDR3. CDR1 MDHEN and CDR2 SYDVKM come from the germline V gene. CDR3 sequence: CASSSTGEGDTDTQYF. In nucleotides, the CDR3 is TGTGCCAGCAGTTCGACAGGGGAGGGGGACACAGATACGCAGTATTTT.

This clone was found once. This same CDR3 is encoded by further DNA sequences in the sample. The V call is TRBV29-1, the J call TRBJ2-5; D not resolved. The CDR3 has 12 amino acids. V lost 4 bases and J lost 2, with 8 bases in between. Per germline, CDR1 SQVTM and CDR2 ANQGSEA. DNA for the CDR3: TGCAGCGTTGCTTCGAGTCAAGAGACCCAGTACTTC. Translating it yields CSVASSQETQYF.

Remarks on this clone: Other DNA sequences in the same sample also yield this CDR3. The V and J genes are TRBV18 and TRBJ1-1; D unclear. V shed 3 bases and J shed 3 bases, with 8 bases lying between them. The CDR3 has 13 amino acids. Germline V gene data show CDR1 as KGHSH and CDR2 as LQKENI. The CDR3 region has the DNA TGTGCCAGCTCACCCAATCGCGACACTGAAGCTTTCTTT. Its protein is CASSPNRDTEAFF.

The chain employs TRBV2 and TRBJ2-7, with D possibly TRBD2 on 6 matching bases. V was shortened by 6 bases and J by 2 bases, with 14 bases between the two germline ends. The CDR3 covers 14 residues. In germline, CDR1 is SNHLY, CDR2 FYNNEI. DNA for the CDR3: TGTGCCAGCAGACGGGACTCGAATCCCTACGAGCAGTACTTC. Residues: CASRRDSNPYEQYF.

This clone was seen once. The chain links TRBV5-1 to TRBJ2-3; TRBD1 matches 8 bases. CDR1 and CDR2 (germline): SGHRS, YFSETQ. The junction had 6 bases not matched to a gene; V was cut back by 0 bases and J by 3 bases. CDR3 length: 16 amino acids. Here the CDR3 DNA reads TGCGCCAGCAGCTTGGCCCAGGGGGCGATTACAGATACGCAGTATTTT. This sequence encodes CASSLAQGAITDTQYF.

CDR3 loop: CASSDPSGSGRAGELFF. Written as DNA, the CDR3 is TGTGCCAGCAGTGACCCATCGGGTAGCGGGAGAGCTGGGGAGCTGTTTTTT. The chain uses TRBV6-1 and TRBJ2-2; 9 bases fit TRBD2. This CDR3 region has 17 residues. J was trimmed by 8 bases and V by 3 bases; bases with no gene match: 13. The germline gives CDR1 MNHNS, CDR2 SASEGT.

This clone was seen a single time. The chain couples TRBV15 to TRBJ1-5; D remains unclear. Trimming took off 0 bases at V and 0 bases at J, with 3 bases between the two ends. The germline V gene encodes CDR1 LNHNV and CDR2 YYDKDF (reference sequence). The CDR3 sequence is 14 residues long. In DNA, the CDR3 is TGTGCCACCAGCAGAGATCCTAGCAATCAGCCCCAGCATTTT. Residues: CATSRDPSNQPQHF.

This chain's CDR3 is CASTRYAGLLTEAFF. The CDR3 region has the DNA TGTGCCAGCACCCGGTACGCAGGCCTCCTCACTGAAGCTTTCTTT. The chain recombines TRBV27 with TRBJ1-1, with D unclear. The germline V and J ends were trimmed by 7 bases and 4 bases, with 19 bases remaining between them. The germline CDR1 and CDR2 sequences are MNHEY and SMNVEV (reference sequence). This CDR3 spans 15 amino acids.

As to this clone: The final CDR3 position lacks the conserved phenylalanine or tryptophan, pointing to a likely read error. The rearrangement links TRBV11-2 to TRBJ1-1, with D possibly being TRBD1 (5 bases). Germline V CDR1 and CDR2: SGHAT, FQNNGV. The CDR3 has 16 residues. V was pared by 1 base and J by 0 bases, with 12 bases between. The CDR3: CASSLGYRRMNTEAFL. DNA of the CDR3: TGTGCCAGCAGCTTAGGCTACAGGAGAATGAACACTGAAGCTTTCCTT.

Details on this clone: One junction end does not reproduce the germline sequence, and a read error may be involved. This chain links TRBV6-6 with TRBJ1-3, with TRBD1 identical over 8 bases. Per germline, CDR1 MNHNY and CDR2 SVGAGI (reference sequence). The CDR3 length is 16 residues. The DNA for the CDR3 is TGTGCCAGCAGTCGGTCAAGCACAGGGGGAGGAACCACCATATATTTT. It is translated as CASSRSSTGGGTTIYF.

The V gene is TRBV11-2, the J gene TRBJ1-5; maybe TRBD1 (5 bases). The germline V gene has CDR1 SGHAT and CDR2 FQNNGV. Between the trimmed V and J ends, which lost 4 bases and 3 bases, there was a span of 16 bases. The CDR3 extends over 16 amino acids. CDR3 sequence: CASSSDLTAFNQPQHF. CDR3 nucleotides: TGTGCCAGCAGCTCGGACTTGACAGCCTTCAATCAGCCCCAGCATTTT.

This clone was seen more than once but under ten times. The same CDR3 also results from other DNA sequences found in this sample. V gene TRBV2 combines with J gene TRBJ1-5; D may be TRBD1 (5 bases). CDR1 and CDR2 (germline): SNHLY, FYNNEI. V shed 4 bases and J shed 0 bases, with 10 bases lying between them. This CDR3 has 15 residues. CDR3 loop: CASSGGTASNQPQHF. As DNA, the CDR3 is TGTGCCAGCAGTGGCGGGACGGCTAGCAATCAGCCCCAGCATTTT. The whole variable domain, remainder taken from reference TRBV2 and TRBJ1-5, is EPEVTQTPSHQVTQMGQEVILRCVPISNHLYFYWYRQILGQKVEFLVSFYNNEISEKSEIFDDQFSVERPDGSNFTLKIRSTKLEDSAMYFCASSGGTASNQPQHFGDGTRLSIL.

This clone appeared a single time. This chain joins TRBV28 and TRBJ2-7; TRBD2 agrees at 9 bases. The junction had 13 bases not matched to a gene; V was cut back by 6 bases and J by 4 bases. CDR3 length equals 16 residues. Germline CDR1 and CDR2: MDHEN and SYDVKM. DNA of the CDR3: TGTGCCAGCAGCCTGGGAGCGGGAGGAAAGGTTTACGAGCAGTACTTC. Its translation is CASSLGAGGKVYEQYF.

V usage is TRBV6-1 and J usage is TRBJ1-3; no firm D call. V was pared by 1 base and J by 4 bases, with 14 bases between. CDR3 length: 16 amino acids. Germline CDR1 reads MNHNS; CDR2 reads SASEGT. CDR3 coding DNA: TGTGCCAGCAGTGAAGGAATAGAGGTGGCAGGAAACACCATATATTTT. This gives the protein CASSEGIEVAGNTIYF.

J is TRBJ1-2 and V is TRBV4-1; possibly TRBD1 for D (5 bases). The V end lost 1 base, the J end lost 12 bases, and 18 bases lay between the germline ends. This CDR3 is built from 14 residues. CDR1 and CDR2 (germline): MGHRA, YSYEKL. DNA for the CDR3: TGCGCCAGCAGCCAAGGAGGGGCCGGCGTTGGGAACACCTTC. Amino acid sequence: CASSQGGAGVGNTF.

A remark on this clone: A much larger clone differs by one base, so this may be a read error. The chain uses TRBV7-2 and TRBJ2-5; D unclear. This CDR3 region has 11 residues. Germline assignment: CDR1 SGHTA and CDR2 FQGNSA. The V end lost 2 bases, the J end lost 5 bases, and 3 bases lay between the germline ends. CDR3: CASSLMETQYF. As DNA, the CDR3 is TGTGCCAGCAGCTTAATGGAGACCCAGTACTTC.

The chain has TRBV5-6 and TRBJ2-4; weak D call: TRBD2 (5 bases). Germline V gives CDR1 SGHDT, CDR2 YYEEEE. This CDR3 comprises 13 residues. V was clipped by 6 bases and J by 10 bases, with 17 bases between them. The CDR3 DNA reads TGTGCCAGCAACTCCCGGGGTGTCTGGATTCAGTACTTC. Protein sequence: CASNSRGVWIQYF.

CDR3 amino acids: CASTGSPYEQYF. The CDR3 DNA reads TGTGCCAGCACCGGGTCCCCCTACGAGCAGTACTTC. The V and J genes are TRBV28 and TRBJ2-7; no reliable D call. This CDR3 has 12 amino acids. V gave up 7 bases and J gave up 2 bases, with 9 bases separating them. The V gene's germline CDR1 is MDHEN and CDR2 SYDVKM.

This clone was detected only a few times. Other nucleotide sequences from this sample produce the same CDR3. The chain carries TRBV20-1 and TRBJ2-7; D uncertain. Germline V gene data show CDR1 as DFQATT and CDR2 as SNEGSKA (reference sequence). The V gene lost 3 bases and the J gene lost 3 bases, with 6 bases spanning the gap. The CDR3 is 11 amino acids. The CDR3 loop is CSASSHYEQYF. CDR3 in DNA: TGCAGTGCTAGCAGTCACTACGAGCAGTACTTC.

The chain uses TRBV4-1 and TRBJ2-1; the D gene is possibly TRBD2 (6 bases). In germline, CDR1 is MGHRA, CDR2 YSYEKL. V shed 3 bases and J shed 6 bases, with 15 bases lying between them. The length of the CDR3 is 15 residues. CDR3 in DNA: TGCGCCAGCAGCCAGGCCGCGGGGCGGGTCAATGAGCAGTTCTTC. This codes for CASSQAAGRVNEQFF.